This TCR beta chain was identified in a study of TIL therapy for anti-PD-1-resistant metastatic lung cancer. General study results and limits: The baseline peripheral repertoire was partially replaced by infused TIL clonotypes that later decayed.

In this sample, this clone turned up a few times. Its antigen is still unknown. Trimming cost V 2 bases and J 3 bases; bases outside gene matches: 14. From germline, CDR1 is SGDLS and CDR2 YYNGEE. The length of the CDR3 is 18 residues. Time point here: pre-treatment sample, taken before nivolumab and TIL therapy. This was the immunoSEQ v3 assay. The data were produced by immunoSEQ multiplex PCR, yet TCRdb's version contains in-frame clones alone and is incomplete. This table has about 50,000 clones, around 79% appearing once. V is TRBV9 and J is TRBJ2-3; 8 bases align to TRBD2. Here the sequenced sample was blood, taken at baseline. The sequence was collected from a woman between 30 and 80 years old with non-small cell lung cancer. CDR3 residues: CASSVKALRGDLTDTQYF. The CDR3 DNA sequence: TGTGCCAGCAGCGTTAAGGCTTTGCGGGGGGACCTAACAGATACGCAGTATTTT.